One and the same sample provided the 26 T cell receptor beta chains below, sequenced in a study of T cell changes during pregnancy in multiple sclerosis. Sequencing was performed with immunoSEQ multiplex PCR; in TCRdb, only in-frame clones are kept and a portion is missing. The sample comprises 70,000 to 95,000 clones, around 91% of which are singletons, and about 1.9% rests with the top ten. This material consisted of peripheral blood, taken before pregnancy. These receptors were obtained from a female donor with multiple sclerosis, enrolled in a pregnancy study.

This sequence joins TRBV9 and TRBJ1-1; perhaps TRBD1 as D (5 bases). This CDR3 is 14 amino acids long. The germline V gene encodes CDR1 SGDLS and CDR2 YYNGEE. V was cut by 4 bases and J by 1 base, with 11 bases left in between. The CDR3 nucleotides are TGTGCCAGCAGCCCCCAGGGCCAGAACACTGAAGCTTTCTTT. The encoded protein is CASSPQGQNTEAFF. Using reference TRBV9 and TRBJ1-1 for the parts outside the CDR3, the full variable domain is DSGVTQTPKHLITATGQRVTLRCSPRSGDLSVYWYQQSLDQGLQFLIQYYNGEERAKGNILERFSAQQFPDLHSELNLSSLELGDSALYFCASSPQGQNTEAFFGQGTRLTVV.

The gene calls are TRBV10-3 and TRBJ1-5; no clear D. Germline CDR1 reads ENHRY; CDR2 reads SYGVKD. V lost 8 bases, J lost 1 base, and 15 bases lay in between. The CDR3 length is 15 residues. The CDR3 spells CAIQSGGGSNQPQHF. The CDR3 DNA reads TGTGCCATCCAGTCCGGCGGTGGAAGCAATCAGCCCCAGCATTTT.

A few counts support this clone. The gene calls are TRBV19 and TRBJ2-7; 8 bases fit TRBD1. The CDR3 is 15 amino acids. The V gene's germline CDR1 is LNHDA and CDR2 SQIVND (reference sequence). The V gene end was trimmed by 2 bases and the J gene end by 4 bases; junction bases not matched to a gene: 7. CDR3 coding DNA: TGTGCCAGTAGTATATCCGCGGACAGGGTTTACGAGCAGTACTTC. It codes for CASSISADRVYEQYF.

In this sample, this clone turned up once. The chain joins TRBV2 to TRBJ2-4; tentative D call: TRBD1 (5 bases). Trimming removed 4 bases from V and 1 base from J, with 26 bases in between. The CDR3 is 20 residues long. CDR1 SNHLY and CDR2 FYNNEI come from the germline V gene. The DNA for the CDR3 is TGTGCCAGCAGTGGGCCCCAGCACAGGAAAGCATATGCGGCCAAAAACATTCAGTACTTC. Its translation is CASSGPQHRKAYAAKNIQYF.

This chain joins TRBV7-9 and TRBJ1-2; D may be TRBD1 (6 bases). The germline V and J ends were trimmed by 6 bases and 4 bases, with 15 bases remaining between them. The CDR3 runs to 14 residues. Germline V CDR1 and CDR2: SEHNR, FQNEAQ (reference sequence). The CDR3 loop reads CASRRDTASYGYTF. The CDR3 region has the DNA TGTGCCAGCAGGAGGGACACAGCTAGCTATGGCTACACCTTC.

In its sample, this clone was seen once. The chain carries TRBV6-4 and TRBJ2-7, with a possible D match to TRBD1 (5 bases). The CDR3 totals 17 residues. CDR1 is MRHNA, CDR2 SNTAGT, per germline. V lost 6 bases and J lost 2, with 23 bases in between. CDR3 sequence reads: CASRTKSDSHRPYEQYF. CDR3 sequence (DNA): TGTGCCAGCAGAACCAAAAGTGACAGCCACAGACCCTACGAGCAGTACTTC.

The rearrangement links TRBV29-1 to TRBJ1-1; D gene unclear. The CDR3 spans 13 residues. Germline-derived CDR1 and CDR2 are SQVTM and ANQGSEA. V was clipped by 0 bases and J by 4 bases, with 9 bases between them. CDR3 sequence (DNA): TGCAGCGTTGAAGAGGATGGCGGCACTGAAGCTTTCTTT. Translation gives CSVEEDGGTEAFF.

The V and J genes are TRBV7-8 and TRBJ2-1; D gene unclear. This CDR3 region has 16 residues. From germline, CDR1 is SGHVS and CDR2 FQNEAQ. V was trimmed by 3 bases and J by 0 bases, leaving 12 bases between them. CDR3 coding DNA: TGTGCCAGCAGCTTTTTCCGGGTGAGCTCCTACAATGAGCAGTTCTTC. It translates to CASSFFRVSSYNEQFF.

The CDR3 nucleotides are TGTGCCAGCAGCTTTAGAGGAGGGATTGGCATTGAAGCTTTCTTT. Translating gives CASSFRGGIGIEAFF. The J gene is TRBJ1-1, the V gene TRBV7-2; the D is unclear. The CDR3 covers 15 residues. The V gene lost 3 bases and the J gene lost 7 bases, with 18 bases spanning the gap. Per the germline V gene, CDR1 is SGHTA and CDR2 is FQGNSA.

The rearrangement uses TRBV5-1 and TRBJ2-3, with no clear D. The CDR3 is 14 residues long. Germline CDR1 reads SGHRS; CDR2 reads YFSETQ. V shed 2 bases and J shed 1 base, with 8 bases lying between them. The CDR3 DNA follows: TGCGCCAGCAGCTTAGCTCCCGGCACAGATACGCAGTATTTT. It is translated as CASSLAPGTDTQYF.

The chain is built from TRBV5-6 and TRBJ2-7; 7 bases fit TRBD1. CDR1 and CDR2 (germline): SGHDT, YYEEEE. V was clipped by 2 bases and J by 3 bases; unmatched bases: 8. This CDR3 spans 15 amino acids. CDR3 bases: TGTGCCAGCAGCTTACAGGGGCGCGGAGACTACGAGCAGTACTTC. Translation: CASSLQGRGDYEQYF.

The rearrangement links TRBV27 to TRBJ1-3, with D perhaps TRBD1 (5 bases). Per the germline V gene, CDR1 is MNHEY and CDR2 is SMNVEV (reference sequence). Trimming pared 2 bases from V and 3 bases from J, leaving 11 bases between. There are 15 residues in the CDR3. CDR3 sequence reads: CASSLLGGSGNTIYF. For the CDR3, the DNA is TGTGCCAGCAGTTTACTTGGGGGGAGTGGAAACACCATATATTTT.

The chain uses TRBV15 and TRBJ1-1; 9 bases align to TRBD1. V lost 0 bases to trimming and J lost 2 bases; unmatched junction nucleotides: 10. The CDR3 sequence is 18 residues long. Germline V gives CDR1 LNHNV, CDR2 YYDKDF (reference sequence). CDR3 in DNA: TGTGCCACCAGCAGAGATCTACCGGGACAGGGCCCCAACACTGAAGCTTTCTTT. As protein: CATSRDLPGQGPNTEAFF.

The gene calls are TRBV7-9 and TRBJ1-3; D possibly corresponds to TRBD1 (5 bases). The V end lost 4 bases, the J end lost 5 bases, and 15 bases lay between the germline ends. The CDR3 totals 15 residues. Germline V gene lookup returns CDR1 SEHNR and CDR2 FQNEAQ (reference sequence). For the CDR3, the DNA is TGTGCCAGCAGCTCCCAAGGGGTTCTAAGAAACACCATATATTTT. Its translation is CASSSQGVLRNTIYF.

The chain combines TRBV2 with TRBJ2-7; D is perhaps TRBD2 (5 bases). Germline V CDR1 and CDR2: SNHLY, FYNNEI. This CDR3 has 14 residues. V was shortened by 7 bases and J by 6 bases, with 19 bases between the two germline ends. The CDR3 region is CASKSGVGVSEQYF. The CDR3 DNA reads TGTGCCAGCAAGTCCGGGGTGGGCGTTAGCGAGCAGTACTTC.

The chain has TRBV4-1 and TRBJ2-7, with TRBD2 matching over 7 bases. The CDR3 is made up of 14 amino acids. V was pared by 3 bases and J by 7 bases, with 9 bases of the junction left unmatched. The germline V gene encodes CDR1 MGHRA and CDR2 YSYEKL. The CDR3 here is CASSHLGGTGEQYF. In DNA form, the CDR3 reads TGCGCCAGCAGCCACTTGGGGGGGACGGGGGAGCAGTACTTC.

A single count supports this clone. This rearrangement joins TRBV19 to TRBJ2-2; TRBD1 is a possible D gene (5 bases). The CDR3 sequence is 16 residues long. Germline V gene sequence: CDR1 LNHDA, CDR2 SQIVND (reference sequence). Trimming pared 6 bases from V and 1 base from J, leaving 15 bases between. The CDR3 spells CASRPPDRENTGELFF. The CDR3 nucleotides read TGTGCCAGTAGGCCCCCCGACAGAGAGAACACCGGGGAGCTGTTTTTT.

This clone is deemed medium-sized. The chain is built from TRBV6-4 and TRBJ2-2, with 12 bases aligning to TRBD2. With V trimmed by 6 bases and J by 6 bases, 5 bases remained unmatched. The CDR3 runs 15 residues. Germline CDR1 and CDR2: MRHNA and SNTAGT. In nucleotides, the CDR3 is TGTGCCAGCAGCGGAGCTAGCGGGGGGGCCGGGGAGCTGTTTTTT. It codes for CASSGASGGAGELFF.

The chain has TRBV11-1 and TRBJ2-1, with 11 positions matching TRBD2. Losses at the gene ends were 0 bases for V and 7 bases for J; bases not matched to a gene: 5. Germline loops: CDR1 SGHAT, CDR2 FQDESV (reference sequence). The CDR3 is 16 residues long. In DNA, the CDR3 is TGTGCCAGCAGCTTAGCCCCGCTAGCGGGGGGAAATGAGCAGTTCTTC. Its protein is CASSLAPLAGGNEQFF.

Only a few counts were recorded for this clone. V gene TRBV6-5 combines with J gene TRBJ2-1; 8 positions match TRBD2. The CDR3 has 14 residues. Per germline, CDR1 MNHEY and CDR2 SVGAGI. Trimming removed 5 bases from V and 6 bases from J; junction bases left unmatched: 6. The CDR3 coding sequence is TGTGCCAGCAGTCAGCGGGGGACCTTCAATGAGCAGTTCTTC. It yields the protein CASSQRGTFNEQFF.

V usage is TRBV27 and J usage is TRBJ2-3; TRBD1 might be the D (6 bases). The germline V gene has CDR1 MNHEY and CDR2 SMNVEV (reference sequence). The CDR3 runs 15 residues. V was shortened by 2 bases and J by 4 bases, with 13 bases between the two germline ends. The CDR3 reads CASSLEGGEADTQYF. CDR3 bases: TGTGCCAGCAGTTTAGAAGGGGGAGAGGCAGATACGCAGTATTTT.

This sequence joins TRBV5-8 and TRBJ1-4; 9 positions match TRBD1. Germline CDR1 reads SGHTS; CDR2 reads YDEGEE. The CDR3 extends over 20 amino acids. J was trimmed by 0 bases and V by 3 bases; bases with no gene match: 15. This chain's CDR3 is CASSSGYGTGISPTNEKLFF. The CDR3 DNA reads TGTGCCAGCAGCTCCGGATACGGGACAGGGATTTCCCCAACTAATGAAAAACTGTTTTTT.

The gene calls are TRBV11-3 and TRBJ2-1, with a possible D match to TRBD2 (6 bases). The CDR3 consists of 15 residues. Germline assignment: CDR1 SGHNT and CDR2 YENEEA. V was shortened by 4 bases and J by 1 base, with 11 bases between the two germline ends. The CDR3 reads CASSYGGSSYNEQFF. The CDR3 bases are TGTGCCAGCAGCTACGGGGGATCATCCTACAATGAGCAGTTCTTC.

J is TRBJ2-2 and V is TRBV19, with 7 bases identical to TRBD1. With 9 bases clipped from V and 3 bases from J, the junction kept 4 bases outside the gene matches. CDR1 is LNHDA, CDR2 SQIVND, per germline (reference sequence). CDR3 size: 13 residues. The DNA of the CDR3 is TGTGCCAGCAACAGGGGTCACACCGGGGAGCTGTTTTTT. It encodes CASNRGHTGELFF. The whole variable domain, filled in from reference TRBV19 and TRBJ2-2, reads DGGITQSPKYLFRKEGQNVTLSCEQNLNHDAMYWYRQDPGQGLRLIYYSQIVNDFQKGDIAEGYSVSREKKESFPLTVTSAQKNPTAFYLCASNRGHTGELFFGEGSRLTVL.

This chain links TRBV2 with TRBJ1-1, with 7 positions matching TRBD1. The CDR3 spans 15 residues. CDR1 and CDR2 from the germline V gene are SNHLY and FYNNEI. V shed 6 bases and J 6 bases; nucleotides not matched to a gene: 13. The CDR3 DNA sequence: TGTGCCAGCAGGGCTCCACAGGGGACCTGGGCTGAAGCTTTCTTT. This translates into CASRAPQGTWAEAFF.

This clone appeared a single time. The V and J genes are TRBV25-1 and TRBJ1-1; D gene unclear. Germline CDR1 is MGHDK and CDR2 is SYGVNS. This CDR3 is 15 amino acids long. V gave up 1 base and J gave up 1 base, with 10 bases separating them. The CDR3: CASSEWEAANTEAFF. The CDR3 DNA is TGTGCCAGCAGTGAATGGGAGGCCGCGAACACTGAAGCTTTCTTT.